The next 12 T cell receptor beta chains were all read from a single sample in a study of blood T cell repertoires in COVID-19. The method was immunoSEQ multiplex PCR; TCRdb's version includes in-frame clones alone and lacks a portion of them. Altogether some 250,000 clones are present, around 90% being singletons, with the ten largest covering approximately 1.2%. The sequencing input was PBMCs or T cells enriched from blood (not recorded which). The receptors stem from a human donor in a cohort exposed to, infected with or recovered from COVID-19 (not recorded which). The donor label of this sample is uncertain.

The chain carries TRBV7-9 and TRBJ1-1, with 7 nucleotides matching TRBD1. This CDR3 is built from 14 residues. Germline CDR1 SEHNR, CDR2 FQNEAQ (reference sequence). Trimming took 5 bases from V and 1 from J; bases not matched to a gene: 4. As DNA, the CDR3 is TGTGCCAGCAGCCTTCGGACAGGGAACACTGAAGCTTTCTTT. Encoded protein: CASSLRTGNTEAFF.

V gene TRBV10-3 combines with J gene TRBJ1-5, with 10 nucleotides matching TRBD1. CDR1 and CDR2 from the germline V gene are ENHRY and SYGVKD. The CDR3 is 14 residues long. Trimming at V came to 6 bases and at J to 7 bases, leaving 6 bases not matched to a gene. Here the CDR3 DNA reads TGTGCCATCAGCCCAGGACAGGGGGGCCAGCCCCAGCATTTT. Residues: CAISPGQGGQPQHF.

This clone was seen just once. The chain combines TRBV30 with TRBJ1-2, with D unclear. Trimming took 0 bases from V and 6 from J, leaving 11 bases between them. This CDR3 is 13 amino acids long. Germline V gene lookup returns CDR1 GTSNPN and CDR2 SVGIG (reference sequence). The DNA for the CDR3 is TGTGCCTGGAGTGTCTTAACAGCTAATGGCTACACCTTC. Its translation: CAWSVLTANGYTF. The whole variable domain, filled in from reference TRBV30 and TRBJ1-2, reads SQTIHQWPATLVQPVGSPLSLECTVEGTSNPNLYWYRQAAGRGLQLLFYSVGIGQISSEVPQNLSASRPQDRQFILSSKKLLLSDSGFYLCAWSVLTANGYTFGSGTRLTVV.

This chain links TRBV5-1 with TRBJ2-5, with a weak D call TRBD2 (6 bases). This CDR3 has 15 residues. Trimming removed 8 bases at V and 4 bases at J, with 21 bases between. The germline CDR1 and CDR2 sequences are SGHRS and YFSETQ. In DNA form, the CDR3 reads TGCGCCAGTGCCCCGGGTCAATCGGAGGGAGAGACCCAGTACTTC. Translated: CASAPGQSEGETQYF.

The chain uses TRBV2 and TRBJ1-3; D perhaps matches TRBD1 (6 bases). The V and J ends lost 8 bases and 4 bases respectively, with 12 bases between them. Per the germline V gene, CDR1 is SNHLY and CDR2 is FYNNEI. CDR3 length: 13 amino acids. The DNA for the CDR3 is TGTGCCAGCCGAGGGGGGGCCGGAAACACCATATATTTT. Translated: CASRGGAGNTIYF.

The chain couples TRBV4-3 to TRBJ1-1; TRBD1 matches at 7 bases. Losses at the gene ends were 0 bases for V and 1 base for J; bases not matched to a gene: 5. The CDR3 has 16 residues. Germline V gene lookup returns CDR1 LGHNA and CDR2 YSLEER. CDR3 nucleotide sequence: TGCGCCAGCAGCCAAGATGCCAGGACAGGGAACACTGAAGCTTTCTTT. Protein product: CASSQDARTGNTEAFF.

As regards this clone: This same CDR3 is encoded by further DNA sequences in the sample. This chain joins TRBV19 and TRBJ1-5, with a possible D match to TRBD1 (5 bases). Germline V gene lookup returns CDR1 LNHDA and CDR2 SQIVND (reference sequence). The CDR3 contains 14 residues. Between the trimmed V and J ends, which lost 3 bases and 2 bases, there was a span of 8 bases. The CDR3: CASSITGGNQPQHF. The CDR3 nucleotides read TGTGCCAGTAGTATTACAGGCGGCAATCAGCCCCAGCATTTT.

This chain links TRBV10-2 with TRBJ2-3, with 9 bases matching TRBD2. V lost 8 bases, J lost 6 bases, and 6 bases stayed unmatched. This CDR3 spans 13 amino acids. Germline CDR1 is WSHSY and CDR2 is SAAADI. The CDR3 loop reads CASEAGGGDTQYF. The CDR3 coding sequence is TGCGCCAGCGAAGCGGGGGGTGGGGATACGCAGTATTTT.

The V gene is TRBV3-1 (or the pseudogene TRBV3-2), the J gene TRBJ2-5; possibly TRBD2 for D (7 bases). The germline V gene encodes CDR1 LGHDT and CDR2 YNNKEL (reference sequence). Trimming stripped 0 bases from V and 4 bases from J, with 18 bases between. This CDR3 spans 17 amino acids. CDR3: CASSQDRTGGPLETQYF. As DNA, the CDR3 is TGTGCCAGCAGCCAAGATCGGACGGGGGGCCCGTTAGAGACCCAGTACTTC.

This chain links TRBV7-6 with TRBJ2-3; D possibly corresponds to TRBD2 (5 bases). V lost 1 base to trimming and J lost 4 bases, with 21 bases between them. CDR3 size: 18 residues. CDR1 is SGHVS, CDR2 FNYEAQ, per germline. CDR3 sequence reads: CASSLEARTPQLSDTQYF. CDR3 coding DNA: TGTGCCAGCAGCTTAGAAGCCAGGACTCCACAGTTGTCAGATACGCAGTATTTT.

The J gene is TRBJ1-2, the V gene TRBV7-2, with 9 bases that match TRBD1. The V gene's germline CDR1 is SGHTA and CDR2 FQGNSA. The V gene end was trimmed by 0 bases and the J gene end by 8 bases; junction bases not matched to a gene: 4. The CDR3 has 14 amino acids. CDR3 coding DNA: TGTGCCAGCAGCTTAGCTGGGACAGGGTGGGGCTACACCTTC. Encoded protein: CASSLAGTGWGYTF.

The chain carries TRBV11-2 and TRBJ2-3; TRBD2 is a possible D gene (5 bases). Trimming pared 0 bases from V and 4 bases from J, leaving 14 bases between. Looked up from germline, CDR1 is SGHAT and CDR2 is FQNNGV. The CDR3 extends over 16 amino acids. The CDR3 reads CASSLDTSGWADTQYF. CDR3 coding DNA: TGTGCCAGCAGCTTAGATACGAGCGGATGGGCAGATACGCAGTATTTT.